The entry below gives a single T cell receptor beta chain sequence along with its context. The clone's antigen remains unknown. Qualities for individual bases were not recorded, and no much larger clone is one base off. The record originates from a study of neoadjuvant anti-PD-1 for oral cavity cancer (dated by TCRdb to the early 2020s). The study in broad terms: Before undergoing curative-intent surgical resection, most patients got three to four biweekly nivolumab doses at 3 mg/kg. There were roughly 11 patients in the parent correlative cohort, and the response rate was less than 40%. Patients who did not progress were given a fourth nivolumab dose at about day 43 and had definitive surgical resection on days 50-56. Responders were defined as patients with complete response, partial response or stable disease by RECIST 1.1; non-responders were defined as patients with progression.

Taken from cysteine to phenylalanine, the CDR3 has 15 residues. Of all the DNA, just the CDR3 is kept, 45 bases in frame from base 1. Via the germline V gene (reference sequence), CDR1 is LNHDA and CDR2 SQIVND. Germline trimming: 6 bases from V, 8 bases from J; junction bases outside gene matches: 13. Per the publication, the time point label means: before neoadjuvant nivolumab. Patients were newly diagnosed with stage II-IVA oral cavity squamous cell carcinoma and had received no prior systemic or radiation treatment. The cohort was made up of patients with locally advanced, HPV-negative oral cavity squamous cell carcinoma. No culture maintenance or expansion was done, as the peripheral blood mononuclear cells went straight to analysis. The samples were drawn from a longitudinal correlative study tied to a single-arm phase II trial testing neoadjuvant nivolumab in oral cavity squamous cell carcinoma. Subject-matched pre- and post-treatment PBMCs and tumors from three responders and three non-responders were subjected to genomic DNA-based TCRbeta sequencing. Peripheral blood mononuclear cells were collected before nivolumab treatment and were collected again after treatment, at the time of surgery. Genomic DNA was isolated from PBMCs using the Maxwell RSC DNA from Cells kit.

The paper as a whole reports these results and caveats: Higher pretreatment blood Treg/Th17 ratios correlated with both higher pretreatment blood TCRbeta clonality and lower post-treatment tumor TCRbeta clonality. Within PBMCs, T cell clonality (Gini index) was significantly higher in non-responders than responders after neoadjuvant nivolumab. Only a few patients per response group were included in the TCR analyses, and the authors called for validation in larger cohorts.

For deep sequencing of PBMC libraries, mostly roughly 450 ng of input genomic DNA was used, and six replicates were run per sample. The immunoSEQ hsTCRbeta kit was used to prepare TCRbeta libraries according to the manufacturer's instructions. Sequencing of the completed libraries took place using an Illumina NovaSeq 6000 S4 flow cell after they had been pooled to approximately 3 nM. The study's processing was this. Raw data preprocessing and quality control were performed with the immunoSEQ Analyzer. The analysis was limited to productive rearrangements, and each clonotype was defined by a unique CDR3 amino acid sequence. Repertoire clonality was estimated as the Gini-Simpson index, which was calculated using the R package tcR. Student's t test was used to compare Gini indices, and Pearson correlation was used to assess associations with tumor size change. In its TCRdb copy, this immuneACCESS table keeps in-frame sequences only and misses some clones. Where compared with another copy, unresolved V genes explain less than half of these, and the others have no known cause. D and trimming come from the DNA, and the V and J calls and clone size come from that table. The sample records 75,000 or so clones, less than 85% of which are singletons. The ten largest account for over 3% of the sample.

The TCR originated in a person aged 40-85 years with oral cavity squamous cell carcinoma. Recombination linked TRBV19 to TRBJ1-2; 9 junctional bases match TRBD1. The specimen comprised PBMCs, sampled before nivolumab (anti-PD-1) treatment. CDR3 protein: CASSTGGGYRGGYTF. DNA sequence: TGTGCCAGTAGCACAGGGGGCGGCTATCGAGGAGGCTACACCTTC.